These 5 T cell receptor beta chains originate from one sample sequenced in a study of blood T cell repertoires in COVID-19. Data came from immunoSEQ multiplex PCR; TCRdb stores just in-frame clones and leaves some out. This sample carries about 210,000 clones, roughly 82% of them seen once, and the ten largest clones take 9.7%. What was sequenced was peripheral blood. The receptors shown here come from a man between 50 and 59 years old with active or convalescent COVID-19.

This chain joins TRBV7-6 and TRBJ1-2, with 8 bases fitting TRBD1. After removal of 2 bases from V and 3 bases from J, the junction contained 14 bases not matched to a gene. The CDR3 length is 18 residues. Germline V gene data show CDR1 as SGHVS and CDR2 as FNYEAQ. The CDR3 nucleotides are TGTGCCAGCAGCTTACTCCCGGGACAGGCAGAAAAAGACTATGGCTACACCTTC. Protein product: CASSLLPGQAEKDYGYTF.

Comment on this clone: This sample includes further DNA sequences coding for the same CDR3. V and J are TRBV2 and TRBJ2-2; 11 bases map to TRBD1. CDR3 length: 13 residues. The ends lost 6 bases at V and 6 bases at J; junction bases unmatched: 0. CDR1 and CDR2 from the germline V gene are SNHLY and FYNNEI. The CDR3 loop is CASRGQGAGELFF. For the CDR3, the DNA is TGTGCCAGCAGGGGACAGGGGGCCGGGGAGCTGTTTTTT.

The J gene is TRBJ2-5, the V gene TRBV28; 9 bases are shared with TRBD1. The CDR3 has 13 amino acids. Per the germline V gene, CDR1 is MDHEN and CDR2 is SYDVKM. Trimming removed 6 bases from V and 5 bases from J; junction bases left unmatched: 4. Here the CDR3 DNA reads TGTGCCAGCAGAAGACAGGGGGGCGAGACCCAGTACTTC. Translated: CASRRQGGETQYF.

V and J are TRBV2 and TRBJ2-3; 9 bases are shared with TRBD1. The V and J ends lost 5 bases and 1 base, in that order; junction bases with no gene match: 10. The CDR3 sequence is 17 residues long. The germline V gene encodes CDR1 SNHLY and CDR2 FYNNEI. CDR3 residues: CASSITGGVWGTDTQYF. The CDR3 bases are TGTGCCAGCAGTATTACAGGGGGCGTATGGGGCACAGATACGCAGTATTTT.

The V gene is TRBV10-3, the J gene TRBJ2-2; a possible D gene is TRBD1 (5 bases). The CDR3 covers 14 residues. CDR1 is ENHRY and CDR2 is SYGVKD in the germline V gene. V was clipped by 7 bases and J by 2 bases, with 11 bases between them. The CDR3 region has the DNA TGTGCCATCACCGCTGACAGAAACACCGGGGAGCTGTTTTTT. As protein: CAITADRNTGELFF.